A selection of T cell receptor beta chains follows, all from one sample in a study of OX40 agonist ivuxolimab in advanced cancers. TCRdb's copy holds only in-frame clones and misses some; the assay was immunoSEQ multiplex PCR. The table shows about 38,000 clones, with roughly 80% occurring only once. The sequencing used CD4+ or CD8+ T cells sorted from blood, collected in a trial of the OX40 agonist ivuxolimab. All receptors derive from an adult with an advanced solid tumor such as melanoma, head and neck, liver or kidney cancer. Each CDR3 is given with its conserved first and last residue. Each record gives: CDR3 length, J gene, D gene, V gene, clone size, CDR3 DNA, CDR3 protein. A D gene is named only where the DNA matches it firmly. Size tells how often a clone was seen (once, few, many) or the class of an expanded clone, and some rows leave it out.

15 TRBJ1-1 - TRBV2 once TGTGCCAGCCGCCTACGGGACACCTCGAACACTGAAGCTTTCTTT CASRLRDTSNTEAFF
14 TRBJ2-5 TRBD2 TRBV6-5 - TGTGCCAGCAGTCCCGGACTAGCTGGTCAGACCCAGTACTTC CASSPGLAGQTQYF
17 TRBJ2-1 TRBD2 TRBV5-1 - TGCGCCAGCAGCTTGGCTGGACTAGCGGGAGACCCCAATGAGCAGTTCTTC CASSLAGLAGDPNEQFF
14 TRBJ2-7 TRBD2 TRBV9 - TGTGCCAGCAGCGCCAGCGGGAGGGAGGGTGAGCAGTACTTC CASSASGREGEQYF
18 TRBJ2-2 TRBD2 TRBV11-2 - TGTGCCAGCAGCTTAAGGACGACGGGAGGATCGGCCACCGGGGAGCTGTTTTTT CASSLRTTGGSATGELFF
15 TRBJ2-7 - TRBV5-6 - TGTGCCAGCAGCAGACCCGGGCCTTGGCCCGACGAGCAGTACTTC CASSRPGPWPDEQYF
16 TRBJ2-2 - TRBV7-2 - TGTGCCAGCAGCTTAGTCCAGGGTCGCGGCACCGGGGAGCTGTTTTTT CASSLVQGRGTGELFF
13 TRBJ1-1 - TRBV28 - TGTGCCAGCAGTCTTCAGGGCGTACGTGAAGCTTTCTTT CASSLQGVREAFF
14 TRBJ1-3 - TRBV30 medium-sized TGTGCCTGGAGTGTACACACAGCTGGAAACACCATATATTTT CAWSVHTAGNTIYF
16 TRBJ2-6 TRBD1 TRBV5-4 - TGTGCCAGCAGTAAGGACAGGGGCTCTGGGGCCAACGTCCTGACTTTC CASSKDRGSGANVLTF
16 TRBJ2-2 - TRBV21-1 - TGTGCCAGCAGCCCCATACTAGCGGATATCACCGGGGAGCTGTTTTTT CASSPILADITGELFF
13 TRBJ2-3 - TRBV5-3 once TGTGCCAGCACCCTGACTGGATCAGATACGCAGTATTTT CASTLTGSDTQYF
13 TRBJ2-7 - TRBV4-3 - TGCGCCAGCAGCCAAGGAATTATCCACGAGCAGTACTTC CASSQGIIHEQYF
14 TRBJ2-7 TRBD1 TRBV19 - TGTGCCAGTAGACCGACAGGGGGCTCCTACGAGCAGTACTTC CASRPTGGSYEQYF
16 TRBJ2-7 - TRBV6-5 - TGTGCCAGCAGTTACTCGGGGACGGTGAGCTCCTACGAGCAGTACTTC CASSYSGTVSSYEQYF
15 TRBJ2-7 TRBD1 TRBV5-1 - TGCGCCAGCAGCTGGACGACAGGGGCCACCTACGAGCAGTACTTC CASSWTTGATYEQYF
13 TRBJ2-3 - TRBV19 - TGTGCCAGTAGTATACTGGGACTGGATACGCAGTATTTT CASSILGLDTQYF
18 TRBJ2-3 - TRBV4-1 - TGCGCCAGCAGCCAAGATCGAGTCCGGGGGGCTAGCACAGATACGCAGTATTTT CASSQDRVRGASTDTQYF
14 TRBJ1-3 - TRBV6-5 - TGTGCCAGCAGTTACGGGTCCTCTGGAAACACCATATATTTT CASSYGSSGNTIYF
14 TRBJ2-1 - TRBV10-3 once TGTGCCATCAGTGAGGGGCAAGGTTACAATGAGCAGTTCTTC CAISEGQGYNEQFF